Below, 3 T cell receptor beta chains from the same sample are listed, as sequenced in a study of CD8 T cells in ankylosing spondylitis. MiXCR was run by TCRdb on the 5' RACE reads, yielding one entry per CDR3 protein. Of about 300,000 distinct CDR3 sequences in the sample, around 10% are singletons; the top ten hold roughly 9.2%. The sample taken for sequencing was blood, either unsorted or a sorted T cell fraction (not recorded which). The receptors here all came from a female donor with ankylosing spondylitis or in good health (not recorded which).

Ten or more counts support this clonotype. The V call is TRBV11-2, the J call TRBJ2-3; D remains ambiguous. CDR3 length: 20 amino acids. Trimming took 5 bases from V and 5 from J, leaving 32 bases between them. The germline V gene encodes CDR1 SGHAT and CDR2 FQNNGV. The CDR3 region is CASSTLPPLAEPVPLDTQYF. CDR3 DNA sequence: TGTGCCAGCAGCACCCTCCCCCCCCTCGCGGAACCCGTCCCCCTAGATACGCAGTATTTT.

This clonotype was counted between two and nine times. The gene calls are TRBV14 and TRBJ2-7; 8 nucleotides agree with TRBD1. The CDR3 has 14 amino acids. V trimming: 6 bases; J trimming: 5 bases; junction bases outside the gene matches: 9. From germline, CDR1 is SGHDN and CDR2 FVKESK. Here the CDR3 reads CASSDRGPWDEQYF. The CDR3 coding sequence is TGTGCCAGCAGTGACAGGGGCCCCTGGGACGAGCAGTACTTC.

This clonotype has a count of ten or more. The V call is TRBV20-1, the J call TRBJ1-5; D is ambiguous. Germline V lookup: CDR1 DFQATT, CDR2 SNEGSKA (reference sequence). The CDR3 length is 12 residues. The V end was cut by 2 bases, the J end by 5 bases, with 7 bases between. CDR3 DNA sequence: TGCAGTGCTAGATACGGGGATCAGCCCCAGCATTTT. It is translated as CSARYGDQPQHF.